This T cell receptor (beta chain) was sequenced in a study of control samples from healthy donors and cancer patients. This clone has more than one count but fewer than ten. Clones were sequenced by immunoSEQ multiplex PCR, and TCRdb holds only the in-frame ones, with some missing. The sample has over 100,000 clones; 90% are singletons. Deletions cut 8 bases from V and 8 bases from J, with 3 bases between. Germline V gene sequence: CDR1 SNHLY, CDR2 FYNNEI. The CDR3 runs to 8 residues. The clonotype was recovered from a man in his forties in good health. The gene calls are TRBV2 and TRBJ1-1; D is unclear. Sequencing used blood. The CDR3 region has the DNA TGTGCCAGCGTGGAAGCTTTCTTT. Translated: CASVEAFF.